Listed below are T cell receptor beta chains from one sample, sequenced in a study of blood T cell repertoires in COVID-19. Sequencing used immunoSEQ multiplex PCR; TCRdb keeps in-frame clones, though not all of them. Among about 74,000 clones listed, approximately 83% were seen once. The specimen sequenced was peripheral blood. These receptor sequences come from a man at least 80 years old with acute or convalescent COVID-19. The CDR3 runs from the conserved cysteine through the conserved F or W. Fields, in order: V gene, D gene, clone size, J gene, CDR3 protein, CDR3 DNA. The D gene is left open where the match is weak. Not all rows give a size; the values are once, few, many and, for expanded clones, a class.

V: TRBV5-1; D: NA; size: NA; J: TRBJ2-6; CDR3: CASSLGGPGANVLTF; DNA: TGCGCCAGCAGCTTGGGGGGGCCAGGGGCCAACGTCCTGACTTTC
V: TRBV19; D: TRBD1; size: NA; J: TRBJ2-1; CDR3: CASSPLDRDDNEQFF; DNA: TGTGCCAGTAGTCCCCTCGACAGGGATGACAATGAGCAGTTCTTC
V: TRBV7-2; D: NA; size: NA; J: TRBJ2-5; CDR3: CASSLTRGMETQYF; DNA: TGTGCCAGCAGCTTGACGCGGGGCATGGAGACCCAGTACTTC
V: TRBV4-3; D: NA; size: NA; J: TRBJ1-5; CDR3: CASSQETDSNQPQHF; DNA: TGCGCCAGCAGCCAAGAGACTGATAGCAATCAGCCCCAGCATTTT
V: TRBV29-1; D: TRBD2; size: NA; J: TRBJ2-1; CDR3: CSVGGLAERSYNEQFF; DNA: TGCAGCGTTGGGGGACTAGCGGAGCGCTCCTACAATGAGCAGTTCTTC
V: TRBV30; D: NA; size: NA; J: TRBJ1-5; CDR3: CAWSRGDGQPQHF; DNA: TGTGCCTGGAGTCGGGGAGATGGTCAGCCCCAGCATTTT
V: TRBV28; D: TRBD1; size: few; J: TRBJ1-5; CDR3: CASSRNRGDGNQPQHF; DNA: TGTGCCAGCAGTAGAAACAGGGGTGACGGCAATCAGCCCCAGCATTTT
V: TRBV6-2/TRBV6-3; D: TRBD2; size: NA; J: TRBJ2-7; CDR3: CASSPREGLVPEQYF; DNA: TGTGCCAGCAGTCCGCGGGAGGGACTAGTCCCCGAGCAGTACTTC
V: TRBV6-2/TRBV6-3; D: NA; size: NA; J: TRBJ2-7; CDR3: CASSRTGSSYEQYF; DNA: TGTGCCAGCAGCCGGACGGGAAGCTCCTACGAGCAGTACTTC
V: TRBV4-1; D: TRBD1; size: once; J: TRBJ2-3; CDR3: CASSQEVQGWDTQYF; DNA: TGCGCCAGCAGCCAAGAAGTACAGGGGTGGGATACGCAGTATTTT
V: TRBV5-1; D: TRBD1; size: NA; J: TRBJ2-5; CDR3: CASSLGQGVIETQYF; DNA: TGCGCCAGCAGCCTGGGACAGGGGGTGATAGAGACCCAGTACTTC
V: TRBV27; D: NA; size: NA; J: TRBJ1-2; CDR3: CASSTIQGIGYTF; DNA: TGTGCCAGCAGCACGATACAGGGAATTGGCTACACCTTC
V: TRBV11-2; D: TRBD1; size: NA; J: TRBJ2-7; CDR3: CASSLIPGQNYEQYF; DNA: TGTGCCAGCAGCTTGATTCCGGGACAGAACTACGAGCAGTACTTC
V: TRBV7-9; D: NA; size: NA; J: TRBJ2-3; CDR3: CAVHELMEYF; DNA: TGTGCCGTCCACGAGCTTATGGAGTATTTT
V: TRBV5-5; D: NA; size: NA; J: TRBJ2-6; CDR3: CASSLGQNLMANVLTF; DNA: TGTGCCAGCAGCCTCGGACAGAACCTAATGGCCAACGTCCTGACTTTC
V: TRBV11-2; D: NA; size: once; J: TRBJ1-5; CDR3: CASSLAPHQPQHF; DNA: TGTGCCAGCAGCTTAGCTCCTCATCAGCCCCAGCATTTT
V: TRBV7-2; D: NA; size: NA; J: TRBJ1-1; CDR3: CASSDTRATVLNTEAFF; DNA: TGTGCCAGCAGCGATACTAGGGCGACGGTACTTAACACTGAAGCTTTCTTT
V: TRBV30; D: NA; size: NA; J: TRBJ1-4; CDR3: CAWGRQGNEKLFF; DNA: TGTGCCTGGGGACGCCAGGGAAATGAAAAACTGTTTTTT
V: TRBV6-2/TRBV6-3; D: NA; size: NA; J: TRBJ2-7; CDR3: CASSYGGPGYYEQYF; DNA: TGTGCCAGCAGTTACGGAGGTCCGGGATATTACGAGCAGTACTTC
V: TRBV5-1; D: NA; size: few; J: TRBJ1-2; CDR3: CASSLEENRELYGYTF; DNA: TGCGCCAGCAGCTTGGAGGAAAACAGGGAGCTCTATGGCTACACCTTC
V: TRBV10-1; D: NA; size: NA; J: TRBJ1-2; CDR3: CASSEGLDYGYTF; DNA: TGCGCCAGCAGTGAGGGGCTGGACTATGGCTACACCTTC
V: TRBV6-2/TRBV6-3; D: TRBD1; size: once; J: TRBJ1-5; CDR3: CASSFSPGQGGNQPQHF; DNA: TGTGCCAGCAGTTTCTCCCCAGGACAGGGAGGCAATCAGCCCCAGCATTTT
V: TRBV5-1; D: TRBD2; size: NA; J: TRBJ2-3; CDR3: CASSLTSGGTFTDTQYF; DNA: TGCGCCAGCAGCTTAACTAGCGGGGGGACATTCACAGATACGCAGTATTTT
V: TRBV5-1; D: TRBD1; size: NA; J: TRBJ2-5; CDR3: CASSKGQGGLETQYF; DNA: TGCGCCAGCAGCAAGGGACAGGGGGGTCTGGAGACCCAGTACTTC
V: TRBV28; D: NA; size: NA; J: TRBJ1-1; CDR3: CASSPPQFNTEAFF; DNA: TGTGCCAGCAGTCCCCCCCAATTCAACACTGAAGCTTTCTTT
V: TRBV9; D: TRBD2; size: NA; J: TRBJ2-2; CDR3: CASSVGLAGSNTGELFF; DNA: TGTGCCAGCAGCGTGGGACTAGCGGGTTCGAACACCGGGGAGCTGTTTTTT
V: TRBV6-2/TRBV6-3; D: TRBD2; size: NA; J: TRBJ2-6; CDR3: CASSSGGAGSGANVLTF; DNA: TGTGCCAGCAGTTCGGGGGGGGCCGGCTCTGGGGCCAACGTCCTGACTTTC
V: TRBV28; D: NA; size: NA; J: TRBJ2-3; CDR3: CASSISGNTQYF; DNA: TGTGCCAGCAGTATCAGTGGTAATACGCAGTATTTT
V: TRBV7-2; D: NA; size: NA; J: TRBJ2-1; CDR3: CASSLGSSNEQFF; DNA: TGTGCCAGCAGCTTAGGGTCTAGCAATGAGCAGTTCTTC
V: TRBV11-2; D: NA; size: NA; J: TRBJ1-6; CDR3: CASSPGHHNSPLHF; DNA: TGTGCCAGCAGCCCGGGACACCATAATTCACCCCTCCACTTT
V: TRBV6-5; D: NA; size: NA; J: TRBJ2-5; CDR3: CASSPRVQETQYF; DNA: TGTGCCAGCAGCCCCCGGGTCCAAGAGACCCAGTACTTC
V: TRBV10-1; D: NA; size: NA; J: TRBJ2-5; CDR3: CASSEFIQETQYF; DNA: TGCGCCAGCAGTGAGTTTATCCAAGAGACCCAGTACTTC
V: TRBV28; D: TRBD1; size: NA; J: TRBJ2-1; CDR3: CASSSGQGSNNEQFF; DNA: TGTGCCAGCAGCTCGGGACAGGGCTCCAACAATGAGCAGTTCTTC
V: TRBV30; D: NA; size: few; J: TRBJ1-4; CDR3: CAHGVGAKGEKLFF; DNA: TGTGCCCATGGTGTGGGGGCAAAGGGTGAAAAACTGTTTTTT
V: TRBV4-3; D: NA; size: NA; J: TRBJ1-3; CDR3: CASSQDSGRSGGNTIYF; DNA: TGCGCCAGCAGCCAAGATTCAGGGCGTTCGGGTGGAAACACCATATATTTT
V: TRBV4-1; D: TRBD1; size: NA; J: TRBJ2-5; CDR3: CASSQDTGGKSWETQYF; DNA: TGCGCCAGCAGCCAAGATACAGGGGGAAAGAGTTGGGAGACCCAGTACTTC
V: TRBV7-2; D: NA; size: NA; J: TRBJ1-5; CDR3: CASSFVPGLQPQHF; DNA: TGTGCCAGCAGCTTTGTACCAGGGCTTCAGCCCCAGCATTTT
V: TRBV27; D: TRBD1; size: NA; J: TRBJ2-7; CDR3: CASSLDRGPYEQYF; DNA: TGTGCCAGCAGTTTAGACAGGGGACCCTACGAGCAGTACTTC
V: TRBV5-5; D: TRBD2; size: NA; J: TRBJ2-1; CDR3: CASSLPAGGSHEQFF; DNA: TGTGCCAGCAGCTTGCCAGCGGGGGGTTCCCACGAGCAGTTCTTC
V: TRBV19; D: TRBD1; size: few; J: TRBJ1-5; CDR3: CASSTLQGAFQPQHF; DNA: TGTGCCAGTAGTACCCTACAGGGGGCTTTTCAGCCCCAGCATTTT
V: TRBV28; D: TRBD1; size: once; J: TRBJ1-1; CDR3: CASSYQGARNTEAFF; DNA: TGTGCCAGCAGTTATCAGGGGGCGAGGAACACTGAAGCTTTCTTT
V: TRBV7-9; D: TRBD1; size: few; J: TRBJ1-4; CDR3: CASSLFRDRAEKLFF; DNA: TGTGCCAGCAGCTTATTTCGGGACAGGGCAGAAAAACTGTTTTTT
V: TRBV19; D: TRBD1; size: NA; J: TRBJ1-2; CDR3: CASSTTGNYGYTF; DNA: TGTGCCAGTAGTACGACAGGGAACTATGGCTACACCTTC
V: TRBV25-1; D: TRBD1; size: NA; J: TRBJ1-4; CDR3: CASRGQGAVKLFF; DNA: TGTGCCAGCAGAGGACAGGGAGCGGTTAAACTGTTTTTT
V: TRBV6-2/TRBV6-3; D: TRBD1; size: NA; J: TRBJ2-7; CDR3: CASSFGQGVYEQYF; DNA: TGTGCCAGCAGTTTCGGACAGGGAGTGTACGAGCAGTACTTC
V: TRBV7-3; D: NA; size: NA; J: TRBJ2-1; CDR3: CASSLTGLPYNEQFF; DNA: TGTGCCAGCAGCTTGACAGGACTGCCCTACAATGAGCAGTTCTTC
V: TRBV4-3; D: TRBD2; size: NA; J: TRBJ2-2; CDR3: CASSQEGRASGSLSGELFF; DNA: TGCGCCAGCAGCCAAGAGGGAAGGGCTAGCGGGAGTTTGAGCGGGGAGCTGTTTTTT
V: TRBV6-5; D: NA; size: once; J: TRBJ1-3; CDR3: CASSYSYSQSGNTIYF; DNA: TGTGCCAGCAGTTACTCGTACTCCCAATCTGGAAACACCATATATTTT
V: TRBV29-1; D: TRBD1; size: many; J: TRBJ2-2; CDR3: CSVRGQGGTGELFF; DNA: TGCAGCGTCCGGGGACAGGGTGGGACCGGGGAGCTGTTTTTT
V: TRBV5-5; D: NA; size: NA; J: TRBJ1-4; CDR3: CASSLRQVGNEKLFF; DNA: TGTGCCAGCAGCCTTAGACAGGTTGGAAATGAAAAACTGTTTTTT
V: TRBV19; D: NA; size: NA; J: TRBJ1-2; CDR3: CASSIFPGKPHYGYTF; DNA: TGTGCCAGTAGTATCTTTCCGGGAAAGCCGCACTATGGCTACACCTTC
V: TRBV7-9; D: TRBD1; size: NA; J: TRBJ1-5; CDR3: CASSSAGGSQPQHF; DNA: TGTGCCAGCAGCTCCGCAGGGGGCTCTCAGCCCCAGCATTTT
V: TRBV6-6; D: TRBD1; size: NA; J: TRBJ1-5; CDR3: CASSYPPGTEGQPQHF; DNA: TGTGCCAGCAGTTACCCCCCCGGGACAGAAGGACAGCCCCAGCATTTT
V: TRBV6-5; D: TRBD2; size: NA; J: TRBJ2-3; CDR3: CASSRTSGTDTQYF; DNA: TGTGCCAGCAGCCGGACTAGCGGCACAGATACGCAGTATTTT
V: TRBV7-8; D: TRBD2; size: NA; J: TRBJ2-1; CDR3: CASSRRELVSGGWGEQFF; DNA: TGTGCCAGCAGCCGCAGGGAATTGGTGAGCGGGGGTTGGGGTGAGCAGTTCTTC
V: TRBV7-2; D: NA; size: NA; J: TRBJ2-1; CDR3: CASSLEGLRGEQFF; DNA: TGTGCCAGCAGCTTAGAAGGACTACGCGGTGAGCAGTTCTTC
V: TRBV6-5; D: TRBD1; size: NA; J: TRBJ1-2; CDR3: CASSRDRAVGYTF; DNA: TGTGCCAGCAGTCGGGACAGGGCGGTTGGCTACACCTTC
V: TRBV2; D: TRBD2; size: NA; J: TRBJ2-3; CDR3: CASKLLAVPTDTQYF; DNA: TGTGCCAGCAAACTACTAGCGGTCCCCACAGATACGCAGTATTTT
V: TRBV27; D: TRBD2; size: NA; J: TRBJ2-1; CDR3: CASTLRGAGAGNEQFF; DNA: TGTGCCAGCACCCTCCGAGGAGCGGGAGCTGGTAATGAGCAGTTCTTC